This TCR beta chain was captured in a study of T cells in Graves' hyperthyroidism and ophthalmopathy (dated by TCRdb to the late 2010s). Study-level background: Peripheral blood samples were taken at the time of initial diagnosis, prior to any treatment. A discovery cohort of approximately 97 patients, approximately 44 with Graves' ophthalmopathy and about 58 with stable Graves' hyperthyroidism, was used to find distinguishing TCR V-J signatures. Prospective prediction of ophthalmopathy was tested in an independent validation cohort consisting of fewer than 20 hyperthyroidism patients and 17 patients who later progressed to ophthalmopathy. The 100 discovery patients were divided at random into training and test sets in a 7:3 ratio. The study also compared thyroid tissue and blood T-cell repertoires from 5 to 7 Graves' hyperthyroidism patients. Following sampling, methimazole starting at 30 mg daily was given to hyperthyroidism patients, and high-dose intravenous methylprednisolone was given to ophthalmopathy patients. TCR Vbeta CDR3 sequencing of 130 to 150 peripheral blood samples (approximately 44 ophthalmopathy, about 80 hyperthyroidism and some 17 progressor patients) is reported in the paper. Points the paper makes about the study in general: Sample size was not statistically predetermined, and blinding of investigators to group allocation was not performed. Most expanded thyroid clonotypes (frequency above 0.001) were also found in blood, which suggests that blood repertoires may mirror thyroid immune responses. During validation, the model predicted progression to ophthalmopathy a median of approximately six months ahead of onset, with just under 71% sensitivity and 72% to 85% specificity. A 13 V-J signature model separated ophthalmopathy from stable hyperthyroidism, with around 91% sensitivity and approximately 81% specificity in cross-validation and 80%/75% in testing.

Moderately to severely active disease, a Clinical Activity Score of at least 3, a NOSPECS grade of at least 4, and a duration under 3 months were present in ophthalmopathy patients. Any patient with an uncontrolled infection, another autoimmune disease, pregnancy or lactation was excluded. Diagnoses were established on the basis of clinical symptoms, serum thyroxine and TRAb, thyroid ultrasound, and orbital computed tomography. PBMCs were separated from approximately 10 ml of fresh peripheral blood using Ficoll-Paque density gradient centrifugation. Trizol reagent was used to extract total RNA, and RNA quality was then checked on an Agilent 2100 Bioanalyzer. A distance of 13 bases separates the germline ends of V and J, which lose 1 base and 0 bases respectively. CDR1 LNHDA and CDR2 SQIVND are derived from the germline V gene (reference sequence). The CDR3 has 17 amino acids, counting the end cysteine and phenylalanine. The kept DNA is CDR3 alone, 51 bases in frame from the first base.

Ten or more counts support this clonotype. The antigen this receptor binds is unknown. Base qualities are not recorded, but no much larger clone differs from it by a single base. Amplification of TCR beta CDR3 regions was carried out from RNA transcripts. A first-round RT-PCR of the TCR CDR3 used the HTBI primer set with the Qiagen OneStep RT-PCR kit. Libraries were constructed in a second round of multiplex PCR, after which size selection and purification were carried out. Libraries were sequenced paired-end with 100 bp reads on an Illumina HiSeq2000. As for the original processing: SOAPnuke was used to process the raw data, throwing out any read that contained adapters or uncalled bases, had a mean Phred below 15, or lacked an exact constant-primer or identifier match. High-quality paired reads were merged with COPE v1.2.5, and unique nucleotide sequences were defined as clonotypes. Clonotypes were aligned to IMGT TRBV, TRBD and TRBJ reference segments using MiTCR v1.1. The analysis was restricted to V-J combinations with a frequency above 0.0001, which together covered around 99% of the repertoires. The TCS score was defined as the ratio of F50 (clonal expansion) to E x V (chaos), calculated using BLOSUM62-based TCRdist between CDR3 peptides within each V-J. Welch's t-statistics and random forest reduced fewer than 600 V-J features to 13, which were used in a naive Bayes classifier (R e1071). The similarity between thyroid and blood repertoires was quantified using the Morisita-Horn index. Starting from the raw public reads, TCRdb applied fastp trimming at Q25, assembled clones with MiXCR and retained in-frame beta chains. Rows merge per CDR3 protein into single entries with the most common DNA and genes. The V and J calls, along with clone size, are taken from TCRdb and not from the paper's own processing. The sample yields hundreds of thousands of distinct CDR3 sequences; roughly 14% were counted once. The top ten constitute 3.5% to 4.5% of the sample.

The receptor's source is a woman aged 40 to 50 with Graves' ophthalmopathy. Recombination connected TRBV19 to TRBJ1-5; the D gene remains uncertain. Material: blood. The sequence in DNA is TGTGCCAGTAGTATAGTTCGAGGACCTACTAGCAATCAGCCCCAGCATTTT. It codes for CASSIVRGPTSNQPQHF. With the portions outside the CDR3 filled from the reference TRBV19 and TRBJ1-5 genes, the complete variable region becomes DGGITQSPKYLFRKEGQNVTLSCEQNLNHDAMYWYRQDPGQGLRLIYYSQIVNDFQKGDIAEGYSVSREKKESFPLTVTSAQKNPTAFYLCASSIVRGPTSNQPQHFGDGTRLSIL.